The 17 T cell receptor beta chains presented below share a single source sample, sequenced in a study of regulatory T cells in long-lasting Graves disease. Documented time point: newly diagnosed GD, antithyroid drugs for less than 3 months. The TCR library was made from RNA extracted from PBMCs. Relying on iRepertoire HTBI primers and Arm-PCR of CDR3 regions, the team built TCR beta libraries. TCRdb re-analysed the multiplex PCR reads in MiXCR, keeping a single row per CDR3 protein. The table records hundreds of thousands of distinct CDR3 sequences, about 15% of them present only once. These records were also assigned to another study, of T cells in Graves' hyperthyroidism and ophthalmopathy.

The specimen comprised peripheral blood mononuclear cells (PBMCs), sampled at new diagnosis, from a patient treated with antithyroid drugs. All receptors come from a woman between 35 and 50 years old with Graves disease.

The sample holds many counts of this clonotype. This chain joins TRBV6-2 or TRBV6-3 and TRBJ1-5; the D is unclear. CDR1 MNHEY and CDR2 SVGEGT come from the germline V gene. V lost 5 bases, J lost 4 bases, and 12 bases lay in between. CDR3 length: 14 residues. The CDR3 region has the DNA TGTGCCAGCAGTGAAGGCCAGAATAATCAGCCCCAGCATTTT. It yields the protein CASSEGQNNQPQHF.

For this clonotype: Since a much larger clone is just one base distant, this may be a read error. The V and J genes are TRBV12-3 or TRBV12-4 and TRBJ2-7; D is possibly TRBD1 (6 bases). This CDR3 spans 14 amino acids. Between the trimmed V and J ends, which lost 5 bases and 3 bases, there was a span of 14 bases. This chain's CDR3 is CASSPQPGDYEQYF. Written as DNA, the CDR3 is TGTGCCAGCAGTCCCCAACCAGGGGACTACGAGCAGTACTTC.

In the case of this clonotype: A read error is possible here, since a much larger clone lies one base away. J is TRBJ2-5 and V is TRBV11-2, with 10 bases that match TRBD1. CDR3 length equals 15 residues. Germline CDR1 SGHAT, CDR2 FQNNGV. The V segment lost 5 bases and the J segment 0 bases; nucleotides outside the gene matches: 3. CDR3 loop: CASSPGTGDQETQYF. The CDR3 DNA is TGTGCCAGCAGCCCCGGGACAGGGGACCAAGAGACCCAGTACTTC. The full variable domain, with the rest looked up from reference TRBV11-2 and TRBJ2-5, is EAGVAQSPRYKIIEKRQSVAFWCNPISGHATLYWYQQILGQGPKLLIQFQNNGVVDDSQLPKDRFSAERLKGVDSTLKIQPAKLEDSAVYLCASSPGTGDQETQYFGPGTRLLVL.

The rearrangement uses TRBV5-1 and TRBJ2-3, with D possibly being TRBD2 (7 bases). The germline V and J ends were trimmed by 4 bases and 0 bases, with 15 bases remaining between them. This CDR3 has 16 residues. Germline V CDR1 and CDR2: SGHRS, YFSETQ. CDR3 nucleotides: TGCGCCAGCAGCCCGGGGAGGGGGGCTAGCACAGATACGCAGTATTTT. It codes for CASSPGRGASTDTQYF.

This clonotype was seen ten or more times. The chain employs TRBV6-2 or TRBV6-3 and TRBJ2-1, with a weak D call TRBD2 (5 bases). The germline V and J ends were trimmed by 8 bases and 4 bases, with 18 bases remaining between them. The CDR3 sequence is 15 residues long. CDR1 and CDR2 (germline): MNHEY, SVGEGT. CDR3 nucleotide sequence: TGTGCCAGCCGGGCCACGACCCGGACTTACAATGAGCAGTTCTTC. It is translated as CASRATTRTYNEQFF.

The table lists this clonotype with many counts. The rearrangement joins TRBV5-4 to TRBJ2-5, with 7 bases matching TRBD1. The CDR3 extends over 15 amino acids. Looked up from germline, CDR1 is SGHNT and CDR2 is YYREEE (reference sequence). The V and J ends lost 5 bases and 0 bases, in that order; junction bases with no gene match: 7. The CDR3 DNA is TGTGCCAGCAGTTTAGGGCAGGGGGACCAAGAGACCCAGTACTTC. Its translation: CASSLGQGDQETQYF.

The chain carries TRBV13 and TRBJ1-3, with a tentative D call TRBD1 (6 bases). Per germline, CDR1 PRHDT and CDR2 FYEKMQ (reference sequence). V was clipped by 5 bases and J by 0 bases, with 14 bases between them. The CDR3 has 16 amino acids. This chain's CDR3 is CASSRGGQNSGNTIYF. In DNA, the CDR3 is TGTGCCAGCAGCAGGGGGGGACAAAACTCTGGAAACACCATATATTTT.

This clonotype was observed at least ten times. The chain recombines TRBV10-3 with TRBJ2-4; D gene unclear. V was shortened by 6 bases and J by 0 bases, with 12 bases between the two germline ends. Germline lookup yields CDR1 ENHRY and CDR2 SYGVKD. The CDR3 loop spans 15 amino acids. The chain's CDR3 is CAISQLILAKNIQYF. CDR3 coding DNA: TGTGCCATCAGCCAGCTAATATTAGCCAAAAACATTCAGTACTTC.

The CDR3 is CAWSVMGREGYEQYF. CDR3 coding DNA: TGTGCCTGGAGTGTAATGGGCAGGGAGGGCTACGAGCAGTACTTC. V and J are TRBV30 and TRBJ2-7, with 7 positions matching TRBD2. Germline lookup yields CDR1 GTSNPN and CDR2 SVGIG (reference sequence). CDR3 length: 15 amino acids. V gave up 0 bases and J gave up 3 bases; unmatched junction bases: 8. The whole variable domain, remainder taken from reference TRBV30 and TRBJ2-7, is SQTIHQWPATLVQPVGSPLSLECTVEGTSNPNLYWYRQAAGRGLQLLFYSVGIGQISSEVPQNLSASRPQDRQFILSSKKLLLSDSGFYLCAWSVMGREGYEQYFGPGTRLTVT.

This clonotype has more than one count but fewer than ten. The chain is built from TRBV7-2 and TRBJ1-5; 9 bases match TRBD1. CDR1 and CDR2 from the germline V gene are SGHTA and FQGNSA. J was trimmed by 1 base and V by 1 base; bases with no gene match: 5. The CDR3 covers 17 residues. The CDR3 region is CASSLGTGVYSNQPQHF. The CDR3 nucleotides are TGTGCCAGCAGCTTAGGGACAGGGGTGTACAGCAATCAGCCCCAGCATTTT. The full variable domain, with the rest looked up from reference TRBV7-2 and TRBJ1-5, is GAGVSQSPSNKVTEKGKDVELRCDPISGHTALYWYRQSLGQGLEFLIYFQGNSAPDKSGLPSDRFSAERTGGSVSTLTIQRTQQEDSAVYLCASSLGTGVYSNQPQHFGDGTRLSIL.

On this clonotype: A read error may be the cause here, since a much bigger clone is one base away. The V gene is TRBV3-1, the J gene TRBJ2-5, with no clear D. V lost 5 bases and J 5 bases, leaving 9 bases between the germline ends. The CDR3 loop spans 12 amino acids. The germline gives CDR1 LGHDT, CDR2 YNNKEL (reference sequence). The CDR3 region is CASSSSVETQYF. The CDR3 coding sequence is TGTGCCAGCAGCAGCAGCGTCGAGACCCAGTACTTC.

This clonotype was found many times. CDR3 in amino acids: CASSLGTNYGYTF. CDR3 in DNA: TGTGCCAGCAGCCTTGGGACAAACTATGGCTACACCTTC. The chain joins TRBV12-3 or TRBV12-4 to TRBJ1-2, with a weak D call TRBD1 (6 bases). With 6 bases removed from V and 2 bases from J, the gap between germline ends came to 10 bases. The CDR3 length is 13 residues.

The table lists this clonotype with many counts. The chain has TRBV12-3 or TRBV12-4 and TRBJ2-5, with a possible D match to TRBD2 (6 bases). CDR3 length: 16 residues. V was clipped by 5 bases and J by 0 bases, with 16 bases between them. The CDR3: CASSNRDLGYQETQYF. For the CDR3, the DNA is TGTGCCAGCAGTAACCGGGACTTGGGGTACCAAGAGACCCAGTACTTC.

This clonotype was seen a few times. This sequence joins TRBV20-1 and TRBJ2-1, with 8 bases aligning to TRBD2. The CDR3 covers 17 residues. The V gene end was trimmed by 0 bases and the J gene end by 2 bases; junction bases not matched to a gene: 9. Germline values: CDR1 DFQATT, CDR2 SNEGSKA (reference sequence). CDR3 residues: CSARDASPSGPYNEQFF. DNA of the CDR3: TGCAGTGCTAGAGATGCGTCCCCTAGCGGGCCCTACAATGAGCAGTTCTTC.

There are many counts of this clonotype. V and J are TRBV2 and TRBJ2-3; unclear D gene. This CDR3 contains 15 residues. Germline V CDR1 and CDR2: SNHLY, FYNNEI. Trimming took off 4 bases at V and 4 bases at J, with 15 bases between the two ends. The CDR3 is CASSVGGVGSDTQYF. The CDR3 DNA reads TGTGCCAGCAGTGTAGGCGGAGTAGGATCAGATACGCAGTATTTT.

The table lists this clonotype with a count of one. Relative to the germline gene, one junction end is altered; a read error may explain this. V gene TRBV20-1 combines with J gene TRBJ2-3; D not resolved. CDR1 and CDR2 from the germline V gene are DFQATT and SNEGSKA (reference sequence). CDR3 length equals 14 residues. The DNA for the CDR3 is TGCAGTGCTAGAGATCCCTCTAAAGCAGGTACGCGGTATTTT. Residues: CSARDPSKAGTRYF.

The genes are TRBV18 and TRBJ2-7, with TRBD1 matching over 9 bases. The CDR3 is made up of 15 amino acids. The V and J ends lost 3 bases and 5 bases, in that order; junction bases with no gene match: 8. Per the germline V gene, CDR1 is KGHSH and CDR2 is LQKENI. The CDR3 loop is CASSPRQGGGDEQYF. CDR3 DNA: TGTGCCAGCTCACCTCGACAGGGGGGCGGGGACGAGCAGTACTTC.